This TCR beta chain was captured by sequencing in a study of blood T cell repertoires in COVID-19. Across the study: Sample material is recorded as cDNA or gDNA derived from T cells, B-cell-depleted T cells, or PBMCs.

CDR1 is SGHDT and CDR2 is YYEEEE in the germline V gene. The CDR3 has 14 residues. V dropped 1 base and J dropped 3; count of bases not matched to a gene: 3. This clone was seen a few times. Clones were sequenced by immunoSEQ multiplex PCR, and TCRdb holds only the in-frame ones, with some missing. The sample contains about 280,000 clones, around 85% of which appear only once. The sequence was obtained from a man aged 50-59 years with active or convalescent COVID-19. Sequencing was performed on peripheral blood. The chain employs TRBV5-6 and TRBJ1-2; 7 nucleotides line up with TRBD1. CDR3 nucleotide sequence: TGTGCCAGCAGCTTGTACAGGGGTTACTATGGCTACACCTTC. Its protein product is CASSLYRGYYGYTF.